This T cell receptor beta chain stems from a study of blood T cell repertoires in COVID-19. The J segment lost 7 bases and the V segment lost 2 bases, leaving 6 bases of the junction unmatched. The CDR3 extends over 13 amino acids. The germline V gene encodes CDR1 GTSNPN and CDR2 SVGIG (reference sequence). As originally analysed: Reference gene primer amplification gave estimated nucleated cell counts. The repertoire was sequenced with immunoSEQ multiplex PCR; TCRdb's copy has only in-frame clones and lacks some. V and J calls and clone size come straight from that table; D and trimming were deduced from the DNA. Altogether fewer than 250,000 clones are present, roughly 85% being singletons, with the ten largest covering just over 2.5%.

The V and J genes are TRBV30 and TRBJ1-2; 8 positions match TRBD1. Source material: peripheral blood. The clonotype comes from a woman aged 70-85 years with active or convalescent COVID-19. CDR3 in amino acids: CAWSTTGEGGYTF. Here the CDR3 DNA reads TGTGCCTGGAGTACGACAGGGGAGGGTGGCTACACCTTC.